The 9 T cell receptor beta chains presented below share a single source sample, sequenced in a study of response to subunit inactivated influenza vaccine. TCRdb analysed the RT-PCR reads with MiXCR anew, one entry per CDR3 protein. Of 530,000 or so distinct CDR3 sequences listed, around 13% are singletons. The sequencing used PBMCs from blood, collected 11 to 12 days after vaccination. The receptors derive from a man aged 50-59 years who received an inactivated influenza vaccine.

The V call is TRBV5-1, the J call TRBJ2-5, with 10 bases lining up with TRBD1. Trimming at V came to 3 bases and at J to 6 bases, leaving 14 bases not matched to a gene. The germline gives CDR1 SGHRS, CDR2 YFSETQ. This CDR3 has 17 amino acids. The CDR3 DNA reads TGCGCCAGCAGCTCCACCCCGGGACAGGGGTTTATAAAGACCCAGTACTTC. Protein sequence: CASSSTPGQGFIKTQYF. The full variable domain, completed using reference TRBV5-1 and TRBJ2-5, is KAGVTQTPRYLIKTRGQQVTLSCSPISGHRSVSWYQQTPGQGLQFLFEYFSETQRNKGNFPGRFSGRQFSNSRSEMNVSTLELGDSALYLCASSSTPGQGFIKTQYFGPGTRLLVL.

This clonotype was observed at least ten times. V and J are TRBV29-1 and TRBJ2-3; possible D gene TRBD1, 5 bases. The CDR3 runs 13 residues. Per germline, CDR1 SQVTM and CDR2 ANQGSEA. Deletions cut 4 bases from V and 2 bases from J, with 10 bases between. The CDR3 DNA sequence: TGCAGCGTTGTAAGGGGTAACACAGATACGCAGTATTTT. Translated, it gives CSVVRGNTDTQYF.

This clonotype was detected many times. The chain carries TRBV12-3 or TRBV12-4 and TRBJ1-1, with 7 positions matching TRBD1. The CDR3 has 12 residues. V lost 5 bases, J lost 4 bases, and 1 base stayed unmatched. CDR3 DNA: TGTGCCAGCAGTGCAGGGGGCACTGAAGCTTTCTTT. Translated: CASSAGGTEAFF.

This clonotype was counted between two and nine times. The rearrangement joins TRBV12-3 or TRBV12-4 to TRBJ1-2; D is uncertain. V was cut by 3 bases and J by 3 bases, with 14 bases left in between. This CDR3 is built from 15 residues. The CDR3 is CASSFYPPTDYGYTF. The CDR3 nucleotides read TGTGCCAGCAGTTTCTACCCCCCGACCGACTATGGCTACACCTTC.

The genes are TRBV4-2 and TRBJ1-5; D is unresolved. The CDR3 length is 15 residues. Germline CDR1 and CDR2: LGHNA and YNFKEQ. With 0 bases removed from V and 6 bases from J, the gap between germline ends came to 12 bases. The CDR3 DNA sequence: TGTGCCAGCAGCCAAGAGGTAACAGAATCTCAGCCCCAGCATTTT. Its protein product is CASSQEVTESQPQHF.

CDR3 bases: TGTGCCAGCAGCGTTTTTCCCGACTCGCAGTTGGAGACCCAGTACTTC. Encoded protein: CASSVFPDSQLETQYF. This sequence joins TRBV9 and TRBJ2-5; D ambiguous. V was trimmed by 2 bases and J by 5 bases, leaving 19 bases between them. Per the germline V gene, CDR1 is SGDLS and CDR2 is YYNGEE. The CDR3 contains 16 residues.

V usage is TRBV29-1 and J usage is TRBJ2-4, with 12 bases aligning to TRBD1. This CDR3 comprises 14 residues. V gave up 3 bases and J gave up 7 bases; unmatched junction bases: 4. In germline, CDR1 is SQVTM, CDR2 ANQGSEA. CDR3 loop: CSVEGQGARNIQYF. In DNA form, the CDR3 reads TGCAGCGTTGAGGGACAGGGGGCGAGGAACATTCAGTACTTC.

The chain links TRBV15 to TRBJ2-5; D not certain. V was pared by 5 bases and J by 5 bases, with 18 bases between. This CDR3 comprises 15 residues. Germline V CDR1 and CDR2: LNHNV, YYDKDF (reference sequence). CDR3 sequence: CATSVAESAWETQYF. Here the CDR3 DNA reads TGTGCCACCAGCGTTGCCGAGTCGGCGTGGGAGACCCAGTACTTC.

Only a few counts were recorded for this clonotype. This sequence joins TRBV20-1 and TRBJ2-7; 11 bases are shared with TRBD2. The germline CDR1 and CDR2 sequences are DFQATT and SNEGSKA (reference sequence). The CDR3 has 15 amino acids. J lost 4 bases, V lost 4 bases, and 9 bases had no gene match. This CDR3 reads CSATSLAGGVYEQYF. The CDR3 DNA is TGCAGTGCTACCTCTCTAGCGGGAGGTGTATACGAGCAGTACTTC.